The T cell receptor (beta chain) under discussion was sequenced for a study of radiotherapy plus CTLA-4 blockade in lung cancer. Study-level points and caveats: Radiotherapy plus ipilimumab was followed by expansion in blood of tumor-derived TCR clones.

In germline, CDR1 is MNHEY, CDR2 SMNVEV (reference sequence). CDR3 length equals 17 residues. The J segment lost 6 bases and the V segment lost 4 bases, leaving 15 bases of the junction unmatched. About this clone: No antigen is known for it.

Using immunoSEQ multiplex PCR, the repertoire was profiled, and TCRdb retains in-frame clones only, with some absent. This table has 70,000 to 90,000 clones, roughly four fifths appearing once. The sequenced sample was peripheral blood, obtained from a patient treated with radiotherapy plus ipilimumab. The receptor was derived from a human donor with non-small cell lung cancer who had stable disease on radiotherapy plus ipilimumab. This chain joins TRBV27 and TRBJ2-1, with 7 bases aligning to TRBD1. The CDR3 loop reads CASSSPPGQRRVNEQFF. The CDR3 DNA follows: TGTGCCAGCAGTTCCCCGCCGGGACAGAGAAGGGTCAATGAGCAGTTCTTC.